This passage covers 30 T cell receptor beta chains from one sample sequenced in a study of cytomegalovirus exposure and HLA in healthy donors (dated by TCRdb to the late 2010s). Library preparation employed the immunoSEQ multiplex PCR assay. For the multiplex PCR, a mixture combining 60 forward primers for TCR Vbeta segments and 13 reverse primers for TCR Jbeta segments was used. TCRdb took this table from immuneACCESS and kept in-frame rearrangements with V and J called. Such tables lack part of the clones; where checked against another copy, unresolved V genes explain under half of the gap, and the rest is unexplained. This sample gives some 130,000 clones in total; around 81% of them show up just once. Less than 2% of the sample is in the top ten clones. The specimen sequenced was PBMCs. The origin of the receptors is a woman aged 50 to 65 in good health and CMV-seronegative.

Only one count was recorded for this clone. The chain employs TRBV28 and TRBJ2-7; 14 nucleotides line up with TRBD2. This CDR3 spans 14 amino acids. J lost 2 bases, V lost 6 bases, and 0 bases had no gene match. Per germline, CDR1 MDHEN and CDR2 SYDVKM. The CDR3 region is CASRGLAGAYEQYV. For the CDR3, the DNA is TGTGCCAGCAGGGGACTAGCGGGGGCCTACGAGCAGTACGTC.

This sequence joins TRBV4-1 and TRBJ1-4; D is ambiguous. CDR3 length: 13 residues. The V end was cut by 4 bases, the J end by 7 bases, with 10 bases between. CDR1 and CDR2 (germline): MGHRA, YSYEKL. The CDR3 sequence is CASSPLSGEKLFF. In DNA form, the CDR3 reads TGCGCCAGCAGCCCCCTAAGTGGTGAAAAACTGTTTTTT.

CDR3: CAWSARGYNEQFF. For the CDR3, the DNA is TGTGCCTGGAGCGCGCGGGGTTACAATGAGCAGTTCTTC. The chain links TRBV30 to TRBJ2-1; TRBD2 is a possible D gene (6 bases). V was clipped by 3 bases and J by 4 bases, with 10 bases between them. Germline CDR1 GTSNPN, CDR2 SVGIG (reference sequence). The CDR3 has 13 residues.

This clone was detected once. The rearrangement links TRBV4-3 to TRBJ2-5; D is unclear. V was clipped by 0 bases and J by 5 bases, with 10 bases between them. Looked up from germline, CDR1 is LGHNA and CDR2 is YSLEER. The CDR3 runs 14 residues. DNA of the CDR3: TGCGCCAGCAGCCAAGATCGGAGAGCGGAGACCCAGTACTTC. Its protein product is CASSQDRRAETQYF.

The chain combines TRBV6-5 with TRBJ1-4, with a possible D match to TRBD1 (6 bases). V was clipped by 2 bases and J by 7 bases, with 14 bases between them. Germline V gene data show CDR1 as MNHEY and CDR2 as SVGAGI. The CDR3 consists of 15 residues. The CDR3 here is CASSYRGGQGEKLFF. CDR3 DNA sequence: TGTGCCAGCAGTTACCGCGGGGGCCAGGGTGAAAAACTGTTTTTT.

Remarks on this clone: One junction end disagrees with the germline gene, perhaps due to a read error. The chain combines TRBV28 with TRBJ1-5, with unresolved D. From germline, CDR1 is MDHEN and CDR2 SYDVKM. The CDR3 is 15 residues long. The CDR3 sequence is CASSWQLYSNQPQNF. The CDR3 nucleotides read TGTGCCAGCAGTTGGCAGTTGTATAGCAATCAGCCCCAGAATTTT.

CDR3 residues: CASSQMTGRPQHF. In DNA, the CDR3 is TGTGCCAGCAGCCAAATGACAGGCAGGCCCCAGCATTTT. The chain combines TRBV4-2 with TRBJ1-5, with D possibly being TRBD1 (6 bases). CDR1 is LGHNA and CDR2 is YNFKEQ in the germline V gene. The V end was cut by 2 bases, the J end by 9 bases, with 11 bases between. The CDR3 contains 13 residues.

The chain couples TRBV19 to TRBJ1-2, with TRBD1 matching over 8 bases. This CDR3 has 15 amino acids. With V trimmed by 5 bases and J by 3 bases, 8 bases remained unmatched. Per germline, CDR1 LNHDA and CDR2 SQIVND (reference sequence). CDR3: CASSLRTGQDYGYTF. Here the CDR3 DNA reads TGTGCCAGTAGTCTCCGGACAGGGCAGGACTATGGCTACACCTTC.

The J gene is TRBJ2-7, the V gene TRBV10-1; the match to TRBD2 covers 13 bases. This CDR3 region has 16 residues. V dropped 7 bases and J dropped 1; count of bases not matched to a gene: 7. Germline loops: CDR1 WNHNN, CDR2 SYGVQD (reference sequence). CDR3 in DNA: TGCGCCAGCATGTTGACTAGCGGGAGGAGGTCCTACGAGCAGTACGTC. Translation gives CASMLTSGRRSYEQYV.

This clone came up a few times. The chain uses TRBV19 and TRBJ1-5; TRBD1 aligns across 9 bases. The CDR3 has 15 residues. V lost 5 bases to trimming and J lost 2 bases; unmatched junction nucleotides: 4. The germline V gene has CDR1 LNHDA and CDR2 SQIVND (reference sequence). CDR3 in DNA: TGTGCCAGTAGTTGGGACAGGGCCGGCAATCAGCCCCAGCATTTT. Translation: CASSWDRAGNQPQHF.

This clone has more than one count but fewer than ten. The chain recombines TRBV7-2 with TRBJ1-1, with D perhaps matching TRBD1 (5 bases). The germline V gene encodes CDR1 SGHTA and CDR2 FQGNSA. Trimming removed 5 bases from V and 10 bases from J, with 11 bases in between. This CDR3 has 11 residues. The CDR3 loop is CASSDWGVAFF. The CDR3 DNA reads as TGTGCCAGCAGCGACTGGGGGGTAGCTTTCTTT.

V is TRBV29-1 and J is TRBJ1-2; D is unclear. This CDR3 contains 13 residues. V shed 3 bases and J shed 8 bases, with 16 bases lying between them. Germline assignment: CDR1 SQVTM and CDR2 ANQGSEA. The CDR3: CSVDGPNLGGYTF. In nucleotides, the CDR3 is TGCAGCGTTGATGGCCCCAACCTCGGGGGCTACACCTTC.

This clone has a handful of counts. The DNA for the CDR3 is TGTGCCAGCAGCTTAGTAGGGGGCGCATACGAGCAGTACGTC. Translating it yields CASSLVGGAYEQYV. The chain uses TRBV7-2 and TRBJ2-7, with TRBD1 matching over 7 bases. This CDR3 spans 14 amino acids. Germline V lookup: CDR1 SGHTA, CDR2 FQGNSA. V lost 1 base, J lost 4 bases, and 4 bases stayed unmatched.

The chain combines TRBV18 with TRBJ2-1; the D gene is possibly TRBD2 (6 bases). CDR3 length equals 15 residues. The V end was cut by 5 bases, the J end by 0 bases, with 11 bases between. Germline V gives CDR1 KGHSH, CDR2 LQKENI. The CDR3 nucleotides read TGTGCCAGCTCAACTAGCAGGAGCTCCTACAATGAGCAGTTCTTC. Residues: CASSTSRSSYNEQFF.

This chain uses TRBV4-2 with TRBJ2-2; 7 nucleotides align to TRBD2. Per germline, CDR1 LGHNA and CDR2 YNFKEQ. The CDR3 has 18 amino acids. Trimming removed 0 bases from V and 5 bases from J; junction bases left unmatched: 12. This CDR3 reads CASSQDRGGSSGTGELFF. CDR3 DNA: TGTGCCAGCAGCCAAGATCGTGGCGGGAGTAGTGGGACCGGGGAGCTGTTTTTT.

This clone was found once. CDR3 DNA sequence: TGTGCCTGGAGTGTACACAGGAGCAGCACAGATACGCAGTATTTT. This encodes CAWSVHRSSTDTQYF. The gene calls are TRBV30 and TRBJ2-3; a weak D match, TRBD1 (5 bases). The CDR3 has 15 residues. Between the trimmed V and J ends, which lost 0 bases and 0 bases, there was a span of 10 bases. In germline, CDR1 is GTSNPN, CDR2 SVGIG (reference sequence).

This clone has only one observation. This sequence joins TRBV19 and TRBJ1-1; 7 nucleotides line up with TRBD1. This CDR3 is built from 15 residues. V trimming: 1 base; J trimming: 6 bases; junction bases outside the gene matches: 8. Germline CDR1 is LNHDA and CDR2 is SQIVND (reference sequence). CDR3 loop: CASSIGGQGVAEAFF. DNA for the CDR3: TGTGCCAGTAGTATAGGGGGGCAGGGGGTAGCTGAAGCTTTCTTT.

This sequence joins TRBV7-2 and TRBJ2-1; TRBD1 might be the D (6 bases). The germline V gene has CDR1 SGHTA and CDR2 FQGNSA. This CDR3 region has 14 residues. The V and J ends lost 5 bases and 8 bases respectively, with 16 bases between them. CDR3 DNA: TGTGCCAGCAGCCTACAGGGCCGGGGCCATGAGCAGTTCTTC. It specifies CASSLQGRGHEQFF.

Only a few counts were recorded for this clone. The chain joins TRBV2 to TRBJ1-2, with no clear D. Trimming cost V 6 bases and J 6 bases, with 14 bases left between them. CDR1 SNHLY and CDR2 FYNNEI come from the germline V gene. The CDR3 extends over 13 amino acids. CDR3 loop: CASSHTVEDGYTF. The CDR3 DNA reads TGTGCCAGCAGCCACACAGTGGAGGATGGCTACACCTTC.

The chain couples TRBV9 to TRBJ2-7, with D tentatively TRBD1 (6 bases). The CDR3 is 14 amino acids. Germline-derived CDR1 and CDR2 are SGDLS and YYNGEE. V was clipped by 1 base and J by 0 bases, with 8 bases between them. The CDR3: CASSVLDSSYEQYF. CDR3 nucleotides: TGTGCCAGCAGCGTATTGGACAGCTCCTACGAGCAGTACTTC.

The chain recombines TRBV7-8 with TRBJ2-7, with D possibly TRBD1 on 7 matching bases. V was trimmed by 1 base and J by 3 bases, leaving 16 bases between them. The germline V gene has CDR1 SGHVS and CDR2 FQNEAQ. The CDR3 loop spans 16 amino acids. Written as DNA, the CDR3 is TGTGCCAGCAGCTTAGTGAGGAGGGACAGCCTCTACGAGCAGTACTTC. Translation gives CASSLVRRDSLYEQYF.

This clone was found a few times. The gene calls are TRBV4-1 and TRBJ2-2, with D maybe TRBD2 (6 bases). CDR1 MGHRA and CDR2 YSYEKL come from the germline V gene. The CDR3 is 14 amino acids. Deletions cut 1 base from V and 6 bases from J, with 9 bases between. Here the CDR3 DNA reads TGCGCCAGCAGCCAAGGGTGGGGGGCCGGGGAGCTGTTTTTT. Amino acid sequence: CASSQGWGAGELFF.

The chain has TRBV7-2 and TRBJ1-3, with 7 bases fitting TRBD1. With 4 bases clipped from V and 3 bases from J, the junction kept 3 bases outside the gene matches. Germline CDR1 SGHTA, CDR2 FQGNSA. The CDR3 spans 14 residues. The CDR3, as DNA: TGTGCCAGCAGCTCGGACAGGAGTGGAAACACCATATATTTT. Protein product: CASSSDRSGNTIYF.

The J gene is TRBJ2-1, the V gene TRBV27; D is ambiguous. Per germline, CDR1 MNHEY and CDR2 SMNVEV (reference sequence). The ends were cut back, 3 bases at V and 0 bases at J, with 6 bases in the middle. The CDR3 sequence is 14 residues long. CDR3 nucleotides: TGTGCCAGCAGTTTGAGTTACTCCTACAATGAGCAGTTCTTC. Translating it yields CASSLSYSYNEQFF.

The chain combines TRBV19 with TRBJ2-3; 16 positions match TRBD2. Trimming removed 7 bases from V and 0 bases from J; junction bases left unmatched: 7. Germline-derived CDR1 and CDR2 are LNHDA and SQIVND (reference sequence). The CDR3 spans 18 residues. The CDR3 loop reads CASTRGLAGGRSTDTQYF. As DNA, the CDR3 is TGTGCCAGTACCCGGGGACTAGCGGGAGGGAGGAGCACAGATACGCAGTATTTT.

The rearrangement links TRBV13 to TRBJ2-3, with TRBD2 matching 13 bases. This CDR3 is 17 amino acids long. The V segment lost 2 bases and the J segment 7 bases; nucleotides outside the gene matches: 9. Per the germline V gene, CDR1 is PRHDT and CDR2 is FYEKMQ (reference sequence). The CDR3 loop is CASSLTSGRGETNTQYF. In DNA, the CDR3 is TGTGCCAGCAGCTTAACTAGCGGGAGGGGGGAGACGAATACGCAGTATTTT.

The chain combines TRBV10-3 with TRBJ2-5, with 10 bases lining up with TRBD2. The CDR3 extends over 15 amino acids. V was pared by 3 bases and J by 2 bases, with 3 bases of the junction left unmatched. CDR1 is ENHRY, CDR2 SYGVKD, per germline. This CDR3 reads CAISDKLAGQETQYF. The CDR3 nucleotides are TGTGCCATCAGTGACAAACTAGCGGGACAAGAGACCCAGTACTTC.

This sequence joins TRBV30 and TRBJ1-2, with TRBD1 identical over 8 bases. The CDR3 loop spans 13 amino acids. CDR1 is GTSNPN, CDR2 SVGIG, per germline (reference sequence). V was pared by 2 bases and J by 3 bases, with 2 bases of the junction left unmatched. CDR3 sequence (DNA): TGTGCCTGGAGTACAGGGGGTCACTATGGCTACACCTTC. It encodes CAWSTGGHYGYTF.

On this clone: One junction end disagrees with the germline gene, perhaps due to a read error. The DNA of the CDR3 is TGTGCTAGCAGCCCCGGTTATGGAAACACCATATATTTT. It encodes CASSPGYGNTIYF. V and J are TRBV7-7 and TRBJ1-3; D is undetermined. Germline CDR1 SSHAT, CDR2 FNYEAQ (reference sequence). The CDR3 spans 13 residues. The variable domain in full, completed from reference TRBV7-7 and TRBJ1-3, reads GAGVSQSPRYKVTKRGQDVTLRCDPISSHATLYWYQQALGQGPEFLTYFNYEAQPDKSGLPSDRFSAERPEGSISTLTIQRTEQRDSAMYRCASSPGYGNTIYFGEGSWLTVV.

CDR3 amino acids: CASSPGTGGWQPQHF. The CDR3 DNA sequence: TGTGCCAGCAGCCCCGGGACAGGGGGCTGGCAGCCCCAGCATTTT. The V and J genes are TRBV9 and TRBJ1-5; 12 bases map to TRBD1. The length of the CDR3 is 15 residues. The ends lost 4 bases at V and 7 bases at J; junction bases unmatched: 6. From germline, CDR1 is SGDLS and CDR2 YYNGEE.